The 28 T cell receptor beta chains below all came from one sample that was sequenced in a study of blood T cells in healthy people across ages. The second PCR ran roughly 6 to 11 cycles with a sample-barcoded 5' primer and J-beta primers. TCRdb reprocessed the 5' RACE reads via MiXCR and lists one record per CDR3 protein. The sample carries hundreds of thousands of distinct CDR3 sequences, about 53% recorded once. Input material: blood. These receptors all stem from a man aged 60-69 years in good health.

The CDR3 nucleotides read TGTGCCAGCAGGGATGGGGGCGAGACCCAGTACTTC. Its translation is CASRDGGETQYF. The rearrangement joins TRBV3-1 to TRBJ2-5; a weak D match, TRBD1 (6 bases). The CDR3 spans 12 residues. The germline V and J ends were trimmed by 6 bases and 5 bases, with 10 bases remaining between them. Germline CDR1 and CDR2: LGHDT and YNNKEL (reference sequence).

This chain connects TRBV3-1 to TRBJ1-1; D is perhaps TRBD1 (6 bases). From germline, CDR1 is LGHDT and CDR2 YNNKEL (reference sequence). V gave up 4 bases and J gave up 1 base, with 13 bases separating them. The CDR3 runs to 15 residues. The CDR3 bases are TGTGCCAGCAGCCTGACTGGAGGGGGGAACACTGAAGCTTTCTTT. This gives the protein CASSLTGGGNTEAFF.

This clonotype was seen ten or more times. This chain links TRBV20-1 with TRBJ2-1, with 11 positions matching TRBD2. There are 16 residues in the CDR3. The V gene end was trimmed by 3 bases and the J gene end by 2 bases; junction bases not matched to a gene: 6. Germline loops: CDR1 DFQATT, CDR2 SNEGSKA (reference sequence). CDR3 residues: CSASRPSGGTYNEQFF. The CDR3 DNA is TGCAGTGCTAGCCGCCCTAGCGGGGGGACCTACAATGAGCAGTTCTTC.

The chain uses TRBV6-2 or TRBV6-3 and TRBJ1-2; tentatively, D is TRBD1 (6 bases). V lost 6 bases and J lost 7, with 9 bases in between. Per germline, CDR1 MNHEY and CDR2 SVGEGT. The CDR3 extends over 11 amino acids. In nucleotides, the CDR3 is TGTGCCAGCAGGAGAGGGGGTGGCTACACCTTC. It specifies CASRRGGGYTF.

The chain's CDR3 is CATSRDYTDTQYF. As DNA, the CDR3 is TGTGCCACCAGCAGAGACTACACAGATACGCAGTATTTT. This sequence joins TRBV15 and TRBJ2-3; no clear D gene. CDR1 LNHNV and CDR2 YYDKDF come from the germline V gene (reference sequence). V lost 0 bases, J lost 2 bases, and 3 bases lay in between. The CDR3 covers 13 residues.

The genes are TRBV5-1 and TRBJ2-3; the D is unclear. V shed 2 bases and J shed 2 bases, with 9 bases lying between them. The CDR3 covers 14 residues. The germline CDR1 and CDR2 sequences are SGHRS and YFSETQ. The CDR3 region is CASSFPGPTDTQYF. CDR3 coding DNA: TGCGCCAGCAGCTTCCCCGGGCCCACAGATACGCAGTATTTT.

The CDR3 here is CASSEKGWEDEQYF. Written as DNA, the CDR3 is TGCGCCAGCAGTGAAAAGGGCTGGGAGGACGAGCAGTACTTC. This chain links TRBV10-1 with TRBJ2-4, with a possible D match to TRBD2 (6 bases). Matching the DNA end better, TRBJ2-7 makes the J call doubtful. Germline CDR1 WNHNN, CDR2 SYGVQD (reference sequence). The CDR3 has 14 amino acids.

V is TRBV9 and J is TRBJ2-3, with TRBD2 as a possible D gene (6 bases). The CDR3 is 14 residues long. In germline, CDR1 is SGDLS, CDR2 YYNGEE. V dropped 4 bases and J dropped 2 bases, with 11 bases sitting between them. In DNA, the CDR3 is TGTGCCAGCAGCCGGGGGTCCCCCACAGATACGCAGTATTTT. Translating it yields CASSRGSPTDTQYF.

The rearrangement uses TRBV18 and TRBJ2-5; D is undetermined. This CDR3 has 15 amino acids. The germline gives CDR1 KGHSH, CDR2 LQKENI. V gave up 6 bases and J gave up 3 bases, with 17 bases separating them. CDR3 in amino acids: CASSLGPHRKETQYF. The DNA of the CDR3 is TGTGCCAGCTCCCTCGGCCCCCATCGGAAAGAGACCCAGTACTTC.

V gene TRBV6-2 or TRBV6-3 combines with J gene TRBJ2-1; D might be TRBD1 (6 bases). With 4 bases removed from V and 13 bases from J, the gap between germline ends came to 17 bases. The CDR3 extends over 13 amino acids. CDR1 MNHEY and CDR2 SVGEGT come from the germline V gene. The CDR3 reads CASSLGAGGLQFF. The CDR3 DNA follows: TGTGCCAGCAGTTTGGGGGCCGGAGGCCTTCAGTTCTTC.

The chain uses TRBV29-1 and TRBJ1-2, with 8 bases that match TRBD1. The trim removed 3 bases at V and 7 bases at J, leaving 16 bases unmatched. CDR3 length: 16 residues. The germline gives CDR1 SQVTM, CDR2 ANQGSEA. CDR3 DNA: TGCAGCGTTGACCGTCCGGGACAGGCGGCCGTAAGTGGCTACACCTTC. Protein: CSVDRPGQAAVSGYTF.

The V and J genes are TRBV3-1 and TRBJ1-2; D might be TRBD1 (5 bases). The germline V gene has CDR1 LGHDT and CDR2 YNNKEL (reference sequence). The CDR3 loop spans 16 amino acids. Deletions cut 1 base from V and 2 bases from J, with 14 bases between. The CDR3 DNA reads as TGTGCCAGCAGCCAAGGGCCCTGGGACGGGAACTATGGCTACACCTTC. It encodes CASSQGPWDGNYGYTF. Looking up the rest from reference TRBV3-1 and TRBJ1-2 gives the full variable domain: DTAVSQTPKYLVTQMGNDKSIKCEQNLGHDTMYWYKQDSKKFLKIMFSYNNKELIINETVPNRFSPKSPDKAHLNLHINSLELGDSAVYFCASSQGPWDGNYGYTFGSGTRLTVV.

This chain uses TRBV12-3 or TRBV12-4 with TRBJ2-1; 7 bases align to TRBD1. CDR3 length equals 13 residues. V trimming: 5 bases; J trimming: 9 bases; junction bases outside the gene matches: 7. The CDR3 protein is CASSANRGGEQFF. The CDR3 nucleotides are TGTGCCAGCAGTGCAAACAGGGGCGGTGAGCAGTTCTTC.

The chain combines TRBV7-2 with TRBJ2-5, with 7 nucleotides matching TRBD2. The CDR3 covers 13 residues. The V and J ends lost 4 bases and 9 bases, in that order; junction bases with no gene match: 8. CDR1 and CDR2 from the germline V gene are SGHTA and FQGNSA. CDR3 sequence reads: CASSSGLRGAQYF. CDR3 coding DNA: TGTGCCAGCAGCTCGGGACTCCGGGGGGCCCAGTACTTC.

The V call is TRBV11-2, the J call TRBJ2-3, with 9 bases aligning to TRBD1. With V trimmed by 1 base and J by 0 bases, 5 bases remained unmatched. The CDR3 runs 17 residues. Per the germline V gene, CDR1 is SGHAT and CDR2 is FQNNGV. DNA of the CDR3: TGTGCCAGCAGCTTAGGGGGACAGGGATCTAGCACAGATACGCAGTATTTT. Its translation: CASSLGGQGSSTDTQYF.

The J gene is TRBJ2-1, the V gene TRBV14; 8 bases fit TRBD1. The germline V gene has CDR1 SGHDN and CDR2 FVKESK. V was clipped by 4 bases and J by 4 bases; unmatched bases: 6. This CDR3 spans 15 amino acids. CDR3: CASSRPGTGYNEQFF. The CDR3 nucleotides read TGTGCCAGCAGCCGCCCCGGGACAGGATACAATGAGCAGTTCTTC.

The chain recombines TRBV18 with TRBJ2-6; D ambiguous. Germline lookup yields CDR1 KGHSH and CDR2 LQKENI. V gave up 1 base and J gave up 2 bases, with 9 bases separating them. CDR3 size: 16 residues. CDR3 sequence reads: CASSPLSGTGANVLTF. CDR3 bases: TGTGCCAGCTCACCACTTTCGGGCACTGGGGCCAACGTCCTGACTTTC.

This clonotype was found a few times. The chain carries TRBV7-2 and TRBJ2-3, with D perhaps TRBD1 (5 bases). The CDR3 extends over 14 amino acids. The germline CDR1 and CDR2 sequences are SGHTA and FQGNSA. The germline V and J ends were trimmed by 1 base and 4 bases, with 9 bases remaining between them. CDR3 amino acids: CASSLGLGADTQYF. The CDR3 nucleotides are TGTGCCAGCAGCTTAGGGCTAGGGGCAGATACGCAGTATTTT.

There are many counts of this clonotype. The genes are TRBV11-3 and TRBJ2-7, with 7 positions matching TRBD1. Germline V gene data show CDR1 as SGHNT and CDR2 as YENEEA. The junction had 5 bases not matched to a gene; V was cut back by 3 bases and J by 6 bases. The CDR3 spans 13 residues. The CDR3 region has the DNA TGTGCCAGCAGCTTGGGACAGATCGGCGAGCAGTACTTC. It is translated as CASSLGQIGEQYF.

The chain recombines TRBV5-1 with TRBJ2-2; D call uncertain. The ends were cut back, 4 bases at V and 8 bases at J, with 15 bases in the middle. This CDR3 region has 14 residues. CDR1 and CDR2 (germline): SGHRS, YFSETQ. CDR3 in amino acids: CASSRPPVGGELFF. Here the CDR3 DNA reads TGCGCCAGCAGCCGTCCCCCCGTCGGTGGGGAGCTGTTTTTT.

The rearrangement uses TRBV3-1 and TRBJ2-3; D possibly corresponds to TRBD2 (6 bases). The CDR3 totals 14 residues. V lost 4 bases and J lost 4, with 12 bases in between. Germline CDR1 is LGHDT and CDR2 is YNNKEL (reference sequence). CDR3 coding DNA: TGTGCCAGCAGCCCAGGAGGGGCGCCAGATACGCAGTATTTT. Protein: CASSPGGAPDTQYF.

The genes are TRBV14 and TRBJ2-7, with D possibly being TRBD1 (6 bases). From germline, CDR1 is SGHDN and CDR2 FVKESK. CDR3 length: 14 residues. The germline V and J ends were trimmed by 4 bases and 0 bases, with 10 bases remaining between them. The CDR3 region has the DNA TGTGCCAGCAGCCTTAGGGGGTTCTCCTACGAGCAGTACTTC. It yields the protein CASSLRGFSYEQYF.

This clonotype turned up a few times. This chain links TRBV2 with TRBJ2-2, with 10 bases that match TRBD2. V gave up 4 bases and J gave up 7 bases; unmatched junction bases: 9. This CDR3 spans 16 amino acids. Germline CDR1 and CDR2: SNHLY and FYNNEI. CDR3 nucleotide sequence: TGTGCCAGCAGTGCTCAAGCGGGGGGGCCGAGCGGGGAGCTGTTTTTT. Protein product: CASSAQAGGPSGELFF.

This sequence joins TRBV21-1 and TRBJ2-6; the table's D call TRBD1 went unverified against the DNA. TRBV21-1 is described as a pseudogene. The CDR3 is made up of 17 amino acids. DNA of the CDR3: TGTGCCAGCAGCCCCGGACAGGGGGCGGTTGGGGCCAACGTCCTGACTTTC. As protein: CASSPGQGAVGANVLTF.

This clonotype has more than one count but fewer than ten. The V gene is TRBV7-9, the J gene TRBJ2-1; TRBD2 matches 11 bases. The CDR3 loop spans 16 amino acids. The germline V gene encodes CDR1 SEHNR and CDR2 FQNEAQ (reference sequence). With V trimmed by 4 bases and J by 8 bases, 10 bases remained unmatched. The CDR3 region has the DNA TGTGCCAGCAGCTCATTTAGCGGGGGGGCTCTCGATGAGCAGTTCTTC. It encodes CASSSFSGGALDEQFF.

The genes are TRBV7-2 and TRBJ2-4; TRBD1 might be the D (6 bases). This CDR3 has 15 residues. Germline V gene data show CDR1 as SGHTA and CDR2 as FQGNSA. V lost 3 bases and J lost 0, with 9 bases in between. Written as DNA, the CDR3 is TGTGCCAGCAGCTTTAGGGGGATAGCCAAAAACATTCAGTACTTC. Its protein product is CASSFRGIAKNIQYF. Variable domain in full (rest from reference TRBV7-2 and TRBJ2-4): GAGVSQSPSNKVTEKGKDVELRCDPISGHTALYWYRQSLGQGLEFLIYFQGNSAPDKSGLPSDRFSAERTGGSVSTLTIQRTQQEDSAVYLCASSFRGIAKNIQYFGAGTRLSVL.

The chain joins TRBV6-6 to TRBJ2-5; D possibly matches TRBD1 or TRBD2 (6 bases each). The CDR3 length is 15 residues. CDR1 MNHNY and CDR2 SVGAGI come from the germline V gene (reference sequence). V was cut by 4 bases and J by 2 bases, with 14 bases left in between. The CDR3 is CASSSLGGGQETQYF. CDR3 bases: TGTGCCAGCAGTTCCCTAGGAGGGGGGCAAGAGACCCAGTACTTC.

V usage is TRBV29-1 and J usage is TRBJ1-2; 7 bases map to TRBD1. Germline CDR1 is SQVTM and CDR2 is ANQGSEA. The trim removed 7 bases at V and 3 bases at J, leaving 5 bases unmatched. CDR3 size: 12 residues. The CDR3 DNA follows: TGCAGCGCTGGGGACAGCTACTATGGCTACACCTTC. This sequence encodes CSAGDSYYGYTF.